This T cell receptor (beta chain) was observed in a study of shared clonotypes between healthy human individuals (dated by TCRdb to the early 2020s). With regard to the full study: The cohort comprised two women and a few men aged 18 to 49 years. Per donor, three plates each were used for CD4 naive and CD4 memory, two for CD8 naive, and one for CD8 memory. The study deeply sequenced blood TCR repertoires of five healthy adults to estimate repertoire size and the extent of clonotype sharing between individuals. To increase sequencing depth and limit assay-specific biases, different laboratories used diverse techniques to prepare libraries and sequence TCR repertoires. Per donor, leukapheresis produced somewhere between about 0.85 and 8.9 billion PBMCs. Broad study findings and their caveats: Because the study included a small number of donors, the genetic and exposure-history diversity represented was limited. Only blood was sampled, and tissue TCR repertoires likely differ from those in blood. Based on pairwise subsampling, the degree of clonotype sharing among donors was expected to be affected by sequencing depth. Naive subsets generally had larger estimated clonotype richness than memory subsets. Clonotypes shared by all four sorted-subset donors showed higher generation probabilities than non-shared clonotypes. Rarefaction of sorted-subset datasets indicated incomplete sequencing despite the large sequencing depth. When a handful of donors were compared, the shared fraction of clonotypes was around 5.1% for naive CD4, about 4% for naive CD8, roughly 2.3% for memory CD4, and roughly 0.4% for memory CD8.

Regarding this clone: Its specific antigen is unknown. Nothing much larger sits one base from this clone, and base qualities are not available. Within the sample, other DNA sequences also encode this same CDR3.

CD8 naive samples were obtained by positive selection for CCR7 among CD45RO-negative cells, yielding a CD45RA+CCR7+ population from which TemRA cells were excluded. The donors were healthy, HIV-negative adults with no recently reported acute infections or vaccinations. Every donor was a Caucasian adult residing in Nashville, Tennessee, USA. Blood was collected by leukapheresis, and PBMCs were isolated by Ficoll-Histopaque density gradient centrifugation and then cryopreserved in liquid nitrogen vapor phase. Purity and quantity of every magnetically sorted T cell population were checked by analytical flow cytometry. Genomic DNA was isolated from each sorted fraction and quantified by UV absorbance on a Nanodrop 2000c. TCR CDR3 regions were amplified from genomic DNA by multiplex PCR using the deep immunoSEQ assay. Extracted genomic DNA from each cell subset was spread evenly across all wells of several immunoSEQ 96-well plates, with each plate serving as a replicate. For sorted subsets, each replicate PCR was loaded with about 0.2 ug genomic DNA, equivalent to some 31,000 T cell genomes. Purified libraries were measured with a Qubit 3.0 fluorometer, size-checked on a Bioanalyzer 2100, and measured again with the KAPA Library Quantification kit. A separate single-read 150-cycle Illumina NextSeq 550 flow cell was used to sequence each immunoSEQ 96-well plate. As for how the authors treated the data: The immunoSEQ output contained only junctional sequences without quality scores, so filtering could not match that applied to full-length reads. Sequences were annotated with PyIR, a Python wrapper for IgBLAST v1.9, using IMGT germline references to assign V/J genes and CDR3. Any read was removed if the V/J assignment was weak (E-value above 1e-6), the CDR3 was missing, or the read contained stop codons, out-of-frame junctions, or ambiguous translated residues. V3J clonotypes were defined as sequences sharing the same inferred V gene, J gene, and CDR3 amino acid sequence. Percentage overlap between repertoires was computed as shared unique clonotypes divided by the size of the smaller repertoire. Repertoire richness was assessed with RTK rarefaction, the Chao1 estimator, and Recon v2.1 estimates of unobserved clonotypes. Generation probabilities were computed with OLGA for all TCRbeta clonotypes obtained by the gDNA method from several donors. In its TCRdb copy, this immuneACCESS table keeps in-frame sequences only and misses some clones. Where compared with another copy, unresolved V genes explain less than half of these, and the others have no known cause. The DNA was the basis for D and trimming; V, J and clone size are from that table. The sample yields about 2 million clones; roughly 95% were counted once. Less than 1.5% of the sample is held by the ten biggest clonotypes.

Trimming takes 1 base from V and 10 bases from J, and the germline ends sit 2 bases apart. CDR1 and CDR2 (SEHNR, FQNEAQ) derive from the germline V gene (reference sequence). The CDR3 contains 10 residues, cysteine and phenylalanine counted. The only DNA kept is the CDR3, 30 bases in frame from the first base. This chain is built from TRBV7-9 and TRBJ2-1, with the identity of the D gene unclear. The sample was naive CD8+ T cells sorted from blood. The cell subset or site label, read with the paper, signifies: CD45RA+CCR7+. The source is a young man in good health. CDR3 protein: CASSLGEQFF. The DNA sequence reads TGTGCCAGCAGCTTAGGAGAGCAGTTCTTC. Supplemented by the reference TRBV7-9 and TRBJ2-1 proteins around the CDR3, the complete variable domain is DTGVSQNPRHKITKRGQNVTFRCDPISEHNRLYWYRQTLGQGPEFLTYFQNEAQLEKSRLLSDRFSAERPKGSFSTLEIQRTEQGDSAMYLCASSLGEQFFGPGTRLTVL.